These 10 T cell receptor beta chains were sequenced from one sample in a study of T-cell reconstitution after alpha-beta-depleted transplantation in children. Using unique molecular identifiers, the investigators prepared the TCRbeta library. TCRdb itself ran the PCR reads through MiXCR, one entry per CDR3 protein. The profile covers fewer than 350,000 distinct CDR3 sequences, with about 9.4% appearing a single time and 7% to 9.5% taken by the ten largest. Sample: PBMCs, taken before TCRalphabeta/CD19-depleted stem cell transplant. The source is a boy younger than two with acute myeloid leukemia, due to receive a stem cell transplant.

The V call is TRBV20-1, the J call TRBJ2-4; 8 bases are shared with TRBD2. The CDR3 has 16 amino acids. The germline CDR1 and CDR2 sequences are DFQATT and SNEGSKA (reference sequence). CDR3 DNA: TGCTGTGGTAGCGGGGCCGCTGCGGGAGGCCCAAACATTCAGTACTTC. It specifies CCGSGAAAGGPNIQYF.

The sample holds many counts of this clonotype. The chain couples TRBV7-2 to TRBJ2-7, with D possibly matching TRBD1 (6 bases). Trimming stripped 0 bases from V and 3 bases from J, with 18 bases between. The germline CDR1 and CDR2 sequences are SGHTA and FQGNSA. This CDR3 region has 17 residues. CDR3: CASSLAQSVRGSYEQYF. CDR3 in DNA: TGTGCCAGCAGCTTAGCGCAAAGCGTCAGGGGAAGCTACGAGCAGTACTTC.

This clonotype was seen repeatedly, ten times or more. The chain couples TRBV5-1 to TRBJ1-4; 7 bases fit TRBD1. The V and J ends lost 3 bases and 8 bases, in that order; junction bases with no gene match: 7. There are 14 residues in the CDR3. Germline values: CDR1 SGHRS, CDR2 YFSETQ. The CDR3 sequence is CASSSDRPLEKLFF. CDR3 sequence (DNA): TGCGCCAGCAGCTCGGACAGGCCTCTGGAAAAACTGTTTTTT. Full variable domain (missing parts from reference TRBV5-1 and TRBJ1-4): KAGVTQTPRYLIKTRGQQVTLSCSPISGHRSVSWYQQTPGQGLQFLFEYFSETQRNKGNFPGRFSGRQFSNSRSEMNVSTLELGDSALYLCASSSDRPLEKLFFGSGTQLSVL.

This clonotype was counted ten times or more. The chain carries TRBV27 and TRBJ2-1; D possibly corresponds to TRBD2 (5 bases). Per germline, CDR1 MNHEY and CDR2 SMNVEV (reference sequence). The germline V and J ends were trimmed by 6 bases and 0 bases, with 9 bases remaining between them. The CDR3 extends over 14 amino acids. CDR3 DNA sequence: TGTGCCAGCAGCGGACTCTACTCCTACAATGAGCAGTTCTTC. Protein: CASSGLYSYNEQFF.

This clonotype has a count of ten or more. CDR3 in DNA: TGCGCCAGCAGCCATAGCGGGGGGGTTAACGAGCAGTACTTC. Amino acids: CASSHSGGVNEQYF. The chain is built from TRBV4-3 and TRBJ2-7; TRBD2 matches 11 bases. The germline V gene has CDR1 LGHNA and CDR2 YSLEER. This CDR3 is built from 14 residues. The J segment lost 5 bases and the V segment lost 3 bases, leaving 3 bases of the junction unmatched.

This clonotype was seen repeatedly, ten times or more. The chain is built from TRBV6-5 and TRBJ2-7, with 8 bases identical to TRBD1. Germline V CDR1 and CDR2: MNHEY, SVGAGI. The CDR3 is made up of 16 amino acids. V lost 2 bases and J lost 4; bases outside the gene matches: 10. The CDR3 reads CASSYLDREQGYEQYF. CDR3 DNA sequence: TGTGCCAGCAGTTACCTGGACAGGGAACAAGGGTACGAGCAGTACTTC.

The V call is TRBV10-3, the J call TRBJ2-6; 7 nucleotides align to TRBD1. V was pared by 4 bases and J by 1 base, with 13 bases of the junction left unmatched. The CDR3 has 19 amino acids. Germline assignment: CDR1 ENHRY and CDR2 SYGVKD. The CDR3 region has the DNA TGTGCCATCAGTGTAGGGGGCGACAGGGAAATATCTGGGGCCAACGTCCTGACTTTC. It specifies CAISVGGDREISGANVLTF.

This clonotype was seen many times. The CDR3 coding sequence is TGTGCCAGCAGCCCCCAACTAGCGGGGGGGCTCCATGAGCAGTTCTTC. It encodes CASSPQLAGGLHEQFF. The rearrangement joins TRBV3-1 to TRBJ2-1, with 13 nucleotides matching TRBD2. The CDR3 contains 16 residues. J was trimmed by 8 bases and V by 4 bases; bases with no gene match: 8. Germline V lookup: CDR1 LGHDT, CDR2 YNNKEL (reference sequence).

In this sample, this clonotype turned up many times. The rearrangement uses TRBV3-1 and TRBJ2-7; D gene uncertain. The CDR3 covers 14 residues. CDR1 and CDR2 (germline): LGHDT, YNNKEL (reference sequence). V was pared by 0 bases and J by 0 bases, with 6 bases between. The CDR3 loop is CASSQDQRSYEQYF. In DNA form, the CDR3 reads TGTGCCAGCAGCCAAGATCAGCGCTCCTACGAGCAGTACTTC.

The rearrangement uses TRBV12-3 or TRBV12-4 and TRBJ1-6; the match to TRBD1 covers 8 bases. The CDR3 has 17 amino acids. V shed 4 bases, J shed 7 bases, and the junction held 12 bases outside the gene matches. CDR3 coding DNA: TGTGCCAGCAGTTCCCCACAGGGGGGGACGTTCAATTCACCCCTCCACTTT. It encodes CASSSPQGGTFNSPLHF.